This TCR beta chain derives from a study of blood T cell repertoires in COVID-19. Study in general: Acute-phase and convalescent COVID-19 samples originated in the United States, Italy and Spain. Sample material is recorded as cDNA or gDNA derived from T cells, B-cell-depleted T cells, or PBMCs.

Original methodology: Nucleated cell number was recorded as an estimate derived from reference gene primer amplification. Sequenced by immunoSEQ multiplex PCR; TCRdb stores in-frame clones only, minus some. V, J and clone size were drawn from that table, and D and trimming were deduced from the DNA. The sample includes about 100,000 clones, around 85% seen only once; the top ten take about 1.7%. The CDR3 contains 11 residues. Germline-derived CDR1 and CDR2 are MGHDK and SYGVNS. Trimming pared 1 base from V and 7 bases from J, leaving 4 bases between. The clonotype originates from a woman in her sixties or seventies with active or convalescent COVID-19. The sequenced sample consisted of peripheral blood. The rearrangement joins TRBV25-1 to TRBJ1-2, with no clear D. The CDR3 loop reads CASSESFGYTF. In DNA form, the CDR3 reads TGTGCCAGCAGTGAATCTTTTGGCTACACCTTC.